This T cell receptor (beta chain) was retrieved from a study of blood T cells in healthy people across ages. Through a sample-barcoded 5' primer and a J-beta primer mix, a second PCR was run for about 6 to 11 cycles. Every cDNA was tagged by a template-switch adaptor with 12 random nucleotides. TCRdb reprocessed the 5' RACE reads via MiXCR and lists one record per CDR3 protein. The sample includes about 640,000 distinct CDR3 sequences, about 28% of them seen just once. J gave up 3 bases and V 6 bases, and 7 bases lay outside the gene matches. Germline V gene lookup returns CDR1 LGHDT and CDR2 YNNKEL (reference sequence). The CDR3 is 15 amino acids. Every donor contributed around 10 milliliters of peripheral blood by blood draw. The total RNA that was extracted per sample amounted to at least 5.5 micrograms. This clonotype was counted ten times or more.

This receptor was identified in a woman of 80 years or more in good health. The rearrangement joins TRBV3-1 to TRBJ2-5; 10 bases are shared with TRBD2. The specimen sequenced was blood. The CDR3 loop reads CASRGGLASKETQYF. In nucleotides, the CDR3 is TGTGCCAGCAGAGGGGGACTAGCGTCCAAAGAGACCCAGTACTTC.